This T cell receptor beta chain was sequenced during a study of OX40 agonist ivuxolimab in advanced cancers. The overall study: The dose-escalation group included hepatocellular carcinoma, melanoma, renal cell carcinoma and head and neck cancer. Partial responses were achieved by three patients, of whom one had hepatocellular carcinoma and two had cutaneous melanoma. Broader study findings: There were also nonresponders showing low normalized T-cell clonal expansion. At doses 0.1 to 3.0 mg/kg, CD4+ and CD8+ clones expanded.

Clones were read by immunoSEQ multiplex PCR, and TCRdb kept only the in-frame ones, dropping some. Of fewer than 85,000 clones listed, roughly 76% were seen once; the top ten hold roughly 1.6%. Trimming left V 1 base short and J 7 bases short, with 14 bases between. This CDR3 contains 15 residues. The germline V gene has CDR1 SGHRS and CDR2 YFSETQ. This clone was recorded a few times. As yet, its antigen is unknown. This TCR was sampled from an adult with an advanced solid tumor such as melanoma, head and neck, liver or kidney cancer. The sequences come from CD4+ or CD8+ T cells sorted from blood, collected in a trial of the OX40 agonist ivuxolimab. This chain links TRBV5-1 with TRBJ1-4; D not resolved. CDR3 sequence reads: CASSLRPTAGEKLFF. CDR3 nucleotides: TGCGCCAGCAGCTTGCGCCCAACAGCGGGTGAAAAACTGTTTTTT.